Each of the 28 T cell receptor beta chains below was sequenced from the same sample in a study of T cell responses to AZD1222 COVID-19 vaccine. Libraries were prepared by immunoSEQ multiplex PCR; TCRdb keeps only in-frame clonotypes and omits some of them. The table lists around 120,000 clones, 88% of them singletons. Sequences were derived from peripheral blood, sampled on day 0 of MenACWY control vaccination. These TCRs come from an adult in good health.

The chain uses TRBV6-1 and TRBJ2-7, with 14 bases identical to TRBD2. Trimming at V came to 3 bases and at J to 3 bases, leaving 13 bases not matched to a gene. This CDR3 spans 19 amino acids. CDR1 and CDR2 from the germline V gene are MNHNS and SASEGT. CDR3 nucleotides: TGTGCCAGCAGTGAGAGAATACCGGGACTAGCGGGAGTAAGCTACGAGCAGTACTTC. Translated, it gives CASSERIPGLAGVSYEQYF.

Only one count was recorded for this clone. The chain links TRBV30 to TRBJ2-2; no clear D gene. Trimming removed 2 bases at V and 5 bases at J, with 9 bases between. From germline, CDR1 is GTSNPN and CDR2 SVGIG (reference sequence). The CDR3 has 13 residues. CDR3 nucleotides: TGTGCCTGGAGTTCCGTTATAACCGGGGAGCTGTTTTTT. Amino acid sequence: CAWSSVITGELFF. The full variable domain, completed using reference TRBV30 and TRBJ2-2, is SQTIHQWPATLVQPVGSPLSLECTVEGTSNPNLYWYRQAAGRGLQLLFYSVGIGQISSEVPQNLSASRPQDRQFILSSKKLLLSDSGFYLCAWSSVITGELFFGEGSRLTVL.

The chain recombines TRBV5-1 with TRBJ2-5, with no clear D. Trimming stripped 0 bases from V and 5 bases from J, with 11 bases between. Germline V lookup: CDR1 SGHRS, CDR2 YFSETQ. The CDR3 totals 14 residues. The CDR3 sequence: CASSLVEFSETQYF. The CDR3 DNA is TGCGCCAGCAGCTTGGTGGAGTTTTCGGAGACCCAGTACTTC.

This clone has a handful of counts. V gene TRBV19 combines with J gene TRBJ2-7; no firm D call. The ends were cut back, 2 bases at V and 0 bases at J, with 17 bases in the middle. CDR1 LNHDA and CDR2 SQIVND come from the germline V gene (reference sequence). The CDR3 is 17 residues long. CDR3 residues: CASSIRGFSQGSYEQYF. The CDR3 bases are TGTGCCAGTAGTATACGTGGCTTTTCTCAAGGCTCCTACGAGCAGTACTTC.

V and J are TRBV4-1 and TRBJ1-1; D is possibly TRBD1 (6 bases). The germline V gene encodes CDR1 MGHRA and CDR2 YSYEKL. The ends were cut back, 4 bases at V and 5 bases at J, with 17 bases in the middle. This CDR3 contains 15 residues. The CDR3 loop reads CASSPGVGQGTEAFF. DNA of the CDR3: TGCGCCAGCAGCCCCGGGGTTGGGCAGGGGACTGAAGCTTTCTTT.

The CDR3 DNA reads TGCGCCAGCAGCTTGGATATTAGCGTCAATGAGCAGTTCTTC. Translating it yields CASSLDISVNEQFF. The chain recombines TRBV5-1 with TRBJ2-1; D perhaps matches TRBD2 (5 bases). In germline, CDR1 is SGHRS, CDR2 YFSETQ. V lost 0 bases and J 6 bases, leaving 10 bases between the germline ends. This CDR3 contains 14 residues.

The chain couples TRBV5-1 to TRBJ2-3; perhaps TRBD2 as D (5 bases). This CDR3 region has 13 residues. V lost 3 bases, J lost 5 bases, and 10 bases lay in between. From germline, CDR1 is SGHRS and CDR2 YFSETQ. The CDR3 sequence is CASSSRGGDTQYF. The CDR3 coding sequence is TGCGCCAGCAGCTCCCGGGGTGGAGATACGCAGTATTTT. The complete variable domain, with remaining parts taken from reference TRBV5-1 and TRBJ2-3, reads KAGVTQTPRYLIKTRGQQVTLSCSPISGHRSVSWYQQTPGQGLQFLFEYFSETQRNKGNFPGRFSGRQFSNSRSEMNVSTLELGDSALYLCASSSRGGDTQYFGPGTRLTVL.

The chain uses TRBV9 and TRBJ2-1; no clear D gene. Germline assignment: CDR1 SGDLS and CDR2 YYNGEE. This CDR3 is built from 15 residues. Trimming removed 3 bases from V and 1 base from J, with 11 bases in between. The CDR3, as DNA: TGTGCCAGCAGCGACTCTAGGACGTCCTACAATGAGCAGTTCTTC. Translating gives CASSDSRTSYNEQFF.

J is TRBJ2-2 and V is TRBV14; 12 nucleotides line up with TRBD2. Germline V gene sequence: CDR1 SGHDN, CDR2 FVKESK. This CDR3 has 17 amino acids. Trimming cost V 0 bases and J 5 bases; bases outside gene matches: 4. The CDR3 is CASSQEKLAGGTGELFF. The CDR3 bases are TGTGCCAGCAGCCAAGAGAAGCTAGCGGGAGGGACCGGGGAGCTGTTTTTT.

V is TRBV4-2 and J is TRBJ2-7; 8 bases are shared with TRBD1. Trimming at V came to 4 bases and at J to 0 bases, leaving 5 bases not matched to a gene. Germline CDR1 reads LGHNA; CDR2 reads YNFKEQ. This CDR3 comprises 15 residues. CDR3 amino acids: CASSLWGTGSYEQYF. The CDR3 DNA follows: TGTGCCAGCAGCCTCTGGGGGACAGGCTCCTACGAGCAGTACTTC.

CDR3 nucleotides: TGTGCCAGCAGCCGCCGGGAGGATACGCAGTATTTT. Protein sequence: CASSRREDTQYF. The rearrangement uses TRBV9 and TRBJ2-3, with a possible D match to TRBD2 (6 bases). V was cut by 4 bases and J by 6 bases, with 9 bases left in between. The CDR3 length is 12 residues. The germline V gene encodes CDR1 SGDLS and CDR2 YYNGEE.

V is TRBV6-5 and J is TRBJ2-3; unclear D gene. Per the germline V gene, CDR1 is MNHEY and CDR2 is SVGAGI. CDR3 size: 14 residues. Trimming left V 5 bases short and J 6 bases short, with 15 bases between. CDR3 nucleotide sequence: TGTGCCAGCAGTCTCCGGGCGATGTCGGATACGCAGTATTTT. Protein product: CASSLRAMSDTQYF.

CDR3 DNA sequence: TGTGCCAGCAGTGCCAGAGGGGAGACCGGGACAGGGGGCGATTACGAGCAGTACTTC. Residues: CASSARGETGTGGDYEQYF. This chain connects TRBV6-1 to TRBJ2-7; 12 nucleotides match TRBD1. The V and J ends lost 4 bases and 4 bases, in that order; junction bases with no gene match: 17. Germline V lookup: CDR1 MNHNS, CDR2 SASEGT. The CDR3 is 19 residues long.

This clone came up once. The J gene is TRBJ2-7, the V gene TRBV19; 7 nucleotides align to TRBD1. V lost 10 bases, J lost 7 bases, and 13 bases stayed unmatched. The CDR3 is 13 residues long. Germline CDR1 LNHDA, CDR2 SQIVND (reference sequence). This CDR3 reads CATNQGERGEQYF. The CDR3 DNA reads TGTGCCACAAATCAGGGGGAACGGGGAGAGCAGTACTTC.

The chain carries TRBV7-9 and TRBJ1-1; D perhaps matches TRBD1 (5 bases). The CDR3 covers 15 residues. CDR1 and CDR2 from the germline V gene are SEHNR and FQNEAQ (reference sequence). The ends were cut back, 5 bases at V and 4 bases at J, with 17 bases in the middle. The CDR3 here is CASSPRSGIFTEAFF. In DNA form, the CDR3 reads TGTGCCAGCAGCCCCCGATCAGGGATATTCACTGAAGCTTTCTTT.

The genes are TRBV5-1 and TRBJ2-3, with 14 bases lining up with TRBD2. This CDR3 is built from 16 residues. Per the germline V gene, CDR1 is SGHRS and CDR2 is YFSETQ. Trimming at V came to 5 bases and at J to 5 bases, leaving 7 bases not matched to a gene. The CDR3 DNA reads TGCGCCAGCAGACCCGGACTAGCGGGAGGTATAGATACGCAGTATTTT. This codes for CASRPGLAGGIDTQYF.

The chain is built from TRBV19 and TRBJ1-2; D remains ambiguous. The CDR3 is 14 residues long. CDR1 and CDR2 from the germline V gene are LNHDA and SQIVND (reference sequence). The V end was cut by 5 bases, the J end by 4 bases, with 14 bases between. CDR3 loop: CASSRRTETYGYTF. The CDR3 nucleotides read TGTGCCAGTAGTCGGCGGACGGAGACCTATGGCTACACCTTC. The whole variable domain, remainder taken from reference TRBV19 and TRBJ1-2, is DGGITQSPKYLFRKEGQNVTLSCEQNLNHDAMYWYRQDPGQGLRLIYYSQIVNDFQKGDIAEGYSVSREKKESFPLTVTSAQKNPTAFYLCASSRRTETYGYTFGSGTRLTVV.

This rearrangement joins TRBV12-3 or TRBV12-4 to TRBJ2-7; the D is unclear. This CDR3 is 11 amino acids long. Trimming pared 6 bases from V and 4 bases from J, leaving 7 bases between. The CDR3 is CASSVAYEQYF. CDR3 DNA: TGTGCCAGCAGCGTGGCTTACGAGCAGTACTTC.

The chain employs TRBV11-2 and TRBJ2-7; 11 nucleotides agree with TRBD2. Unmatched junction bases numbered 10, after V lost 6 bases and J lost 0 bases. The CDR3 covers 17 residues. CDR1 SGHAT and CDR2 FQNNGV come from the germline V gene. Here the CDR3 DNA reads TGTGCCAGCAGTCCCGGACTAGCGGGCTTCTTCTCCTACGAGCAGTACTTC. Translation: CASSPGLAGFFSYEQYF. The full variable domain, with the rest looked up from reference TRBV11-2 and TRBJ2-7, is EAGVAQSPRYKIIEKRQSVAFWCNPISGHATLYWYQQILGQGPKLLIQFQNNGVVDDSQLPKDRFSAERLKGVDSTLKIQPAKLEDSAVYLCASSPGLAGFFSYEQYFGPGTRLTVT.

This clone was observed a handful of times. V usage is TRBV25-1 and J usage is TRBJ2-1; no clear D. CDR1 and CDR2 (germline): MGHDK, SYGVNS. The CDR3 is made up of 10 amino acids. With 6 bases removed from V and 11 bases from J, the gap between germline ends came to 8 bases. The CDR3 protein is CASRANKQFF. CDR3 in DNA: TGTGCCAGCAGGGCTAACAAGCAGTTCTTC.

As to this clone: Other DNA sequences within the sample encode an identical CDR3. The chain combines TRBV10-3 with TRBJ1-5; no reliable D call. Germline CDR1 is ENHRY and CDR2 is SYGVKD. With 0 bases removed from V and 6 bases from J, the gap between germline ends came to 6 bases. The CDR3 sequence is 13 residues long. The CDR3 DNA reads TGTGCCATCAGTGAGTCTACGGGTCAGCCCCAGCATTTT. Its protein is CAISESTGQPQHF.

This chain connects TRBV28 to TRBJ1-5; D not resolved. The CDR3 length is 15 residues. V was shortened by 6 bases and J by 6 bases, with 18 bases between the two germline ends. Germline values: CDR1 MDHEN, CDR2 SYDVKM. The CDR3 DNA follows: TGTGCCAGCAGCCTACCCCGGGGTGGAGGTCAGCCCCAGCATTTT. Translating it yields CASSLPRGGGQPQHF.

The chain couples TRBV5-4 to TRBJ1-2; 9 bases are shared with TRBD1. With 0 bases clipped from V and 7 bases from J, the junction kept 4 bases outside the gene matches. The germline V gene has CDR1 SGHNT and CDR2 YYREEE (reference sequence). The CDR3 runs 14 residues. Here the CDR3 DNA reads TGTGCCAGCAGCTTGGGGGGGGACAGGGCTGGCTACACCTTC. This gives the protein CASSLGGDRAGYTF.

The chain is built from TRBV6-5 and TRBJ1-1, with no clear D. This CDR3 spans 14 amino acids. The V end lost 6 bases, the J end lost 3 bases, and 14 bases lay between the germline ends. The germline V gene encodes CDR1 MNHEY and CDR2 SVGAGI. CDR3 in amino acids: CASSLAPRDTEAFF. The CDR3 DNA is TGTGCCAGCAGCCTGGCCCCAAGGGACACTGAAGCTTTCTTT.

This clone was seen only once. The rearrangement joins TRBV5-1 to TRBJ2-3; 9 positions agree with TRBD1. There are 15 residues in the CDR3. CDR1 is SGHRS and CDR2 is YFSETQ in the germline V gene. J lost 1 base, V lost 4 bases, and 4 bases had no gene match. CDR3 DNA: TGCGCCAGCAGCGGGCGGACAGGGGGCACAGATACGCAGTATTTT. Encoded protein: CASSGRTGGTDTQYF.

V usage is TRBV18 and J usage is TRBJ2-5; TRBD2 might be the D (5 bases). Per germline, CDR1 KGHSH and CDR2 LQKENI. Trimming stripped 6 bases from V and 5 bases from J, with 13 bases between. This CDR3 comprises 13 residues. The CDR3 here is CASSSGRGETQYF. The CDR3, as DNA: TGTGCCAGCTCTTCGGGGAGAGGGGAGACCCAGTACTTC.

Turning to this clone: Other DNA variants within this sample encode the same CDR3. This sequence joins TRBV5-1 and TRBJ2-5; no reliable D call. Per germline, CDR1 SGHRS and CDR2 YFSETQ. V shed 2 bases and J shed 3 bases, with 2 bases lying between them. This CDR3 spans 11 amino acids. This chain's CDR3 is CASSFKETQYF. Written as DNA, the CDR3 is TGCGCCAGCAGCTTCAAAGAGACCCAGTACTTC.

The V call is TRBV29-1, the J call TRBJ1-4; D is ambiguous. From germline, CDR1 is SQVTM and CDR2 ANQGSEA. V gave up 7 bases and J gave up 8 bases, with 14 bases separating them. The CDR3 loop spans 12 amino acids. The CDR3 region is CSGQVLGEKLFF. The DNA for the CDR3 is TGCAGCGGCCAAGTCTTGGGGGAAAAACTGTTTTTT. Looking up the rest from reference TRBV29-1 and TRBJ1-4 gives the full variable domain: SAVISQKPSRDICQRGTSLTIQCQVDSQVTMMFWYRQQPGQSLTLIATANQGSEATYESGFVIDKFPISRPNLTFSTLTVSNMSPEDSSIYLCSGQVLGEKLFFGSGTQLSVL.